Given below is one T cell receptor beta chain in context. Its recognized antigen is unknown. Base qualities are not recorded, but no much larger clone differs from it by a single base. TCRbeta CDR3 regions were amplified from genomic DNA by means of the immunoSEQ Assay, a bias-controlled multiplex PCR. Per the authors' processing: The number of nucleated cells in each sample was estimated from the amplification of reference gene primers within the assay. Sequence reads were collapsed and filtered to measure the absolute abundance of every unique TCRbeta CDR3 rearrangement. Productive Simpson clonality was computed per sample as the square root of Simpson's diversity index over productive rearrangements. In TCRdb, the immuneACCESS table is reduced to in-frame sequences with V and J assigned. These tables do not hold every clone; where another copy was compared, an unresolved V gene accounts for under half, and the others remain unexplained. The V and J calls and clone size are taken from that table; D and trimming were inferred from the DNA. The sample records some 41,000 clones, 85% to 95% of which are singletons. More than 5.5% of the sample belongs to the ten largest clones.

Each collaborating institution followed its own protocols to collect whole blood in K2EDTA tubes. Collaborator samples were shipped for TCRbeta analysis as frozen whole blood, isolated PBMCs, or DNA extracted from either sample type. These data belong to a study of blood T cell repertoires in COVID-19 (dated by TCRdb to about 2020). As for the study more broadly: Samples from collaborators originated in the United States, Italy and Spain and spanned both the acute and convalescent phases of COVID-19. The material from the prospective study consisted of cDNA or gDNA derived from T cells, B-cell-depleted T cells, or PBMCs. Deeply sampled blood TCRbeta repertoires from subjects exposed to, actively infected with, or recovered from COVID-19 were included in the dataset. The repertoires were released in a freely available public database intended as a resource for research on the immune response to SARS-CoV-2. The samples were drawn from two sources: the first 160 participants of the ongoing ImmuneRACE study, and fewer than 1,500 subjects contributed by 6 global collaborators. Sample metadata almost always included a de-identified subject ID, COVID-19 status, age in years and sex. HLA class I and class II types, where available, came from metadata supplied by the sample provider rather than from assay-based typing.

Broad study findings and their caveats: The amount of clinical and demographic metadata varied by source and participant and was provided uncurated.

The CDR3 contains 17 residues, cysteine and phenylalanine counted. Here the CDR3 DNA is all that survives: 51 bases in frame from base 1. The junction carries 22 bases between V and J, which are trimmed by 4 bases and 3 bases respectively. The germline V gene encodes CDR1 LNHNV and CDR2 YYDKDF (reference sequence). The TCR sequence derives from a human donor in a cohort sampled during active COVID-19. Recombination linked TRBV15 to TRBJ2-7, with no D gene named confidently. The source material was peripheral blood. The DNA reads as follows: TGTGCCACCAGCAAGATCCCCCGCACTCACCTAAACTACGAGCAGTACTTC. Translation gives CATSKIPRTHLNYEQYF.